This TCR beta chain is from a study of regulatory T cells in long-lasting Graves disease. For the study at large: Graves' disease counted as persistent after over 5 years of antithyroid drugs with positive TSH receptor antibodies. Study-wide results and caveats: Lower TCR diversity was seen in persistent Graves' patients than in newly diagnosed ones. In persistent patients, shared public clonotypes (more than 2,500) outnumbered those in new patients (approximately 940). Sampling was limited to peripheral blood rather than thyroid tissue.

The sample holds a few counts of this clonotype. Its antigen remains unidentified. The time point: persistent/refractory GD, antithyroid drugs over 5 years with positive TRAb. RNA extracted from PBMCs served as the sequencing template. Through Arm-PCR of CDR3 regions and iRepertoire HTBI primers, TCR beta libraries were built. Each CDR3 protein is one row after TCRdb ran MiXCR on the multiplex PCR reads. This sample has approximately 690,000 distinct CDR3 sequences; about 30% occur once, and the top ten carry 40% to 50%. The specimen comprised peripheral blood mononuclear cells (PBMCs), sampled when the disease was refractory, from a patient treated with antithyroid drugs. This TCR derives from a female donor with Graves disease.

CDR3 region: CASSEVPGAEAFF. CDR3 sequence (DNA): TGTGCCAGCAGTGAAGTTCCAGGGGCTGAAGCTTTCTTT. J is TRBJ1-1 and V is TRBV2, with a weak D call TRBD1 (6 bases). V was trimmed by 1 base and J by 6 bases, leaving 9 bases between them. The germline V gene encodes CDR1 SNHLY and CDR2 FYNNEI. The CDR3 extends over 13 amino acids.